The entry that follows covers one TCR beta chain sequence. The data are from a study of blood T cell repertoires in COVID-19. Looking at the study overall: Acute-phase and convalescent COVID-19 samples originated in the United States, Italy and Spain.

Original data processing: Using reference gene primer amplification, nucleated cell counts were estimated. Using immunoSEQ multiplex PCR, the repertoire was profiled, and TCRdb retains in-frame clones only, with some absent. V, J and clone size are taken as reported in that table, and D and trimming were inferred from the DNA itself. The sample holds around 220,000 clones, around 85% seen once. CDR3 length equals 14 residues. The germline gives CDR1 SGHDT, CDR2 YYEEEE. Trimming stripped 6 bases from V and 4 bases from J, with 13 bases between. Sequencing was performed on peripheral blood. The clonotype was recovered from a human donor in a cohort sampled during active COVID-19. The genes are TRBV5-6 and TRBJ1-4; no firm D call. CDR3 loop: CASTRGIFNEKLFF. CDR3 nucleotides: TGTGCCAGCACACGCGGGATTTTTAATGAAAAACTGTTTTTT.